The rows below give T cell receptor beta chains drawn from one sample of a study of blood T cell repertoires in COVID-19. Assay used: immunoSEQ multiplex PCR; TCRdb lists only in-frame clones, some missing. The sample shows about 270,000 clones, around nine tenths of them seen only once. The specimen was peripheral blood. These receptors were taken from a man aged 40-50 years with active or convalescent COVID-19. Each CDR3 is given with its conserved first and last residue. Each record gives: clone size, V gene, J gene, CDR3 protein. Some rows mark clone size as missing; the rest say once, few, many or name a class of expanded clone.

.	TRBV19	TRBJ1-1	CASSQWTGDAFF
.	TRBV24-1	TRBJ1-5	CATSGPGQGGQPQHF
.	TRBV14	TRBJ2-3	CASSLRQGASDTQYF
.	TRBV5-1	TRBJ2-5	CASSPDRGGSETQYF
.	TRBV19	TRBJ2-7	CASGAGDSYEQYF
.	TRBV5-1	TRBJ1-5	CASSSGQPNQPQHF
.	TRBV5-4	TRBJ1-3	CASSSTSTGLGNTIYF
once	TRBV5-1	TRBJ1-2	CASSFRTGTVNYGYTF
.	TRBV12-5	TRBJ2-7	CASALAGGSNEQYF
.	TRBV6-2/TRBV6-3	TRBJ1-2	CASSLGGYGYTF
.	TRBV29-1	TRBJ2-5	CSVEGGLAEETQYF